This TCR beta chain was recovered during a study of T cell repertoires in cytomegalovirus infection (dated by TCRdb to the late 2010s). Study-level background: Because public TCR beta signatures pointed to carriage of CMV infection together with the matching HLA type, the HLA type of each donor mattered for the analysis.

Comments on this clonotype: It has no known antigen specificity. Base qualities are missing; no much larger clone stands one base away.

The listed sequencing device is Illumina HiSeq 1500. TCRdb's own reprocessing of the public reads used fastp at Q25 and MiXCR and kept productive beta chains. CDR3 protein duplicates are merged, each entry listing the most common genes and DNA. In all, the sample holds around 450,000 distinct CDR3 sequences, and under 40% of those were seen once. The ten top clones hold approximately 14% of the sample. V loses 0 bases, J loses 0 bases, and the germline ends lie 8 bases apart. CDR1 and CDR2 were assigned from the germline V gene as MNHEY and SVGAGI. From the cysteine up to the phenylalanine, the CDR3 has a length of 15 residues. This entry keeps only the CDR3 DNA: 45 bases, framed from base 1. Study-wide findings and limitations: The ex vivo response was dominated by HLA-C-restricted CMV-specific TCR beta clonotypes, and the single most frequent clonotype in two of eight donors was supplied by these HLA-C-restricted clonotypes. Carriers of CMV infection plus the relevant HLA type were discriminated by the cumulative frequency of public TCR beta family members in the study cohort and in an independent approximately 350-donor cohort.

The chain joins TRBV6-5 to TRBJ1-2; the D gene is unclear. Source material: PBMCs. This TCR was sampled from a human donor in good health (CMV status not recorded). Some clones in this sample may be carry-over from other donors' samples. For the CDR3, the sequence is CASSYSGRANYGYTF. The DNA sequence reads TGTGCCAGCAGTTACTCGGGCAGAGCTAACTATGGCTACACCTTC.